The 13 T cell receptor beta chains in this list originate from one sample, sequenced in a study of T-cell memory formation after mild COVID-19. TCRdb ran MiXCR on the 5' RACE reads and lists one entry per CDR3 protein. The top ten clones hold 20% to 25% of a sample with 380,000 or so distinct CDR3 sequences, roughly 14% of them seen once. Specimen: PBMCs or a T cell subset sorted from them (not recorded which). The receptors derive from a man aged 18 to 29 who had mild COVID-19 (a few samples of this study predate the infection). Cell type and time point are not known.

This clonotype was seen a few times. The J gene is TRBJ1-1, the V gene TRBV5-1; maybe TRBD1 (5 bases). This CDR3 has 15 amino acids. Between the trimmed V and J ends, which lost 3 bases and 5 bases, there was a span of 17 bases. Looked up from germline, CDR1 is SGHRS and CDR2 is YFSETQ. CDR3 protein: CASSSDPGKGTEAFF. The DNA for the CDR3 is TGCGCCAGCAGCTCGGACCCGGGGAAGGGGACTGAAGCTTTCTTT. Together with reference TRBV5-1 and TRBJ1-1, the CDR3 gives the full variable domain: KAGVTQTPRYLIKTRGQQVTLSCSPISGHRSVSWYQQTPGQGLQFLFEYFSETQRNKGNFPGRFSGRQFSNSRSEMNVSTLELGDSALYLCASSSDPGKGTEAFFGQGTRLTVV.

Worth noting for this clonotype: A much more abundant neighbour one base away suggests this may be a read error. This chain uses TRBV11-2 with TRBJ2-6, with a weak D call TRBD1 (6 bases). The CDR3 covers 15 residues. Germline CDR1 is SGHAT and CDR2 is FQNNGV. The DNA for the CDR3 is TGTGCCAGCAGCTTATCTGGGGCAGGGGCCAACGTCATGACTTTC. It yields the protein CASSLSGAGANVMTF.

The rearrangement joins TRBV3-1 to TRBJ1-6; TRBD1 is a possible D gene (5 bases). Germline V gene data show CDR1 as LGHDT and CDR2 as YNNKEL (reference sequence). V was trimmed by 1 base and J by 6 bases, leaving 10 bases between them. This CDR3 is 15 amino acids long. The CDR3 loop is CASSQVEGRNSPLHF. CDR3 nucleotide sequence: TGTGCCAGCAGCCAAGTCGAGGGGCGTAATTCACCCCTCCACTTT.

The chain uses TRBV11-3 and TRBJ2-3; the match to TRBD2 covers 11 bases. Germline loops: CDR1 SGHNT, CDR2 YENEEA. CDR3 length: 17 amino acids. Trimming at V came to 8 bases and at J to 4 bases, leaving 14 bases not matched to a gene. Here the CDR3 reads CASRKQTGTSGSDTQYF. The CDR3 DNA sequence: TGTGCCAGCCGAAAACAGACCGGGACTAGCGGATCAGATACGCAGTATTTT.

The V call is TRBV11-2, the J call TRBJ2-3; D unresolved. The V and J ends lost 5 bases and 2 bases respectively, with 11 bases between them. CDR1 is SGHAT and CDR2 is FQNNGV in the germline V gene. This CDR3 contains 14 residues. The CDR3 protein is CASSRPTVTDTQYF. The CDR3 coding sequence is TGTGCCAGCAGCCGTCCGACTGTCACAGATACGCAGTATTTT.

The CDR3 is CASSRVSQDIQYF. The CDR3, as DNA: TGTGCCAGCAGCCGAGTAAGTCAAGACATTCAGTACTTC. The gene calls are TRBV11-2 and TRBJ2-4; D remains ambiguous. The ends were cut back, 5 bases at V and 8 bases at J, with 13 bases in the middle. The CDR3 totals 13 residues. Germline CDR1 and CDR2: SGHAT and FQNNGV.

The chain uses TRBV5-1 and TRBJ1-1; D is unresolved. Germline CDR1 is SGHRS and CDR2 is YFSETQ. This CDR3 is built from 13 residues. V lost 4 bases to trimming and J lost 4 bases, with 11 bases between them. CDR3 coding DNA: TGCGCCAGCAGCCATTACGAGAGCACTGAAGCTTTCTTT. The encoded protein is CASSHYESTEAFF.

The CDR3 loop is CASSVDRNQETQYF. Here the CDR3 DNA reads TGCGCCAGCAGTGTGGACAGGAACCAAGAGACCCAGTACTTC. J is TRBJ2-5 and V is TRBV5-1; 7 positions match TRBD1. This CDR3 region has 14 residues. Trimming cost V 5 bases and J 0 bases; bases outside gene matches: 4. Germline loops: CDR1 SGHRS, CDR2 YFSETQ.

This clonotype has only a few counts. The V and J genes are TRBV5-1 and TRBJ1-1, with TRBD1 as a possible D gene (6 bases). CDR3 size: 13 residues. Germline CDR1 SGHRS, CDR2 YFSETQ. Trimming removed 7 bases from V and 0 bases from J, with 10 bases in between. The CDR3 region is CASARQVNTEAFF. CDR3 nucleotides: TGCGCCAGCGCTAGACAGGTGAACACTGAAGCTTTCTTT.

This clonotype was observed a few times. This chain uses TRBV3-1 with TRBJ2-5; tentatively, D is TRBD1 (6 bases). CDR3 length equals 15 residues. Germline CDR1 reads LGHDT; CDR2 reads YNNKEL (reference sequence). V was shortened by 4 bases and J by 3 bases, with 15 bases between the two germline ends. The CDR3, as DNA: TGTGCCAGCAGCCTTCCTACCGCAGGGGAAGAGACCCAGTACTTC. It codes for CASSLPTAGEETQYF.

The J gene is TRBJ2-2, the V gene TRBV7-9; 13 nucleotides align to TRBD2. Germline V gives CDR1 SEHNR, CDR2 FQNEAQ (reference sequence). This CDR3 is built from 17 residues. Trimming removed 4 bases from V and 7 bases from J; junction bases left unmatched: 9. CDR3 nucleotides: TGTGCCAGCAGCTCTCCCGGGACTAGCGGGGCCTTCGGGGAGCTGTTTTTT. Protein product: CASSSPGTSGAFGELFF. The full variable domain, in which reference TRBV7-9 and TRBJ2-2 provide the parts outside the CDR3, is DTGVSQNPRHKITKRGQNVTFRCDPISEHNRLYWYRQTLGQGPEFLTYFQNEAQLEKSRLLSDRFSAERPKGSFSTLEIQRTEQGDSAMYLCASSSPGTSGAFGELFFGEGSRLTVL.

This clonotype was counted many times. The chain is built from TRBV4-2 and TRBJ2-1; D gene uncertain. Germline V gene sequence: CDR1 LGHNA, CDR2 YNFKEQ. Deletions cut 4 bases from V and 7 bases from J, with 20 bases between. This CDR3 region has 16 residues. This CDR3 is CASSPIGFGLANEQFF. The CDR3 nucleotides are TGTGCCAGCAGCCCTATCGGCTTTGGGTTGGCGAATGAGCAGTTCTTC.

This clonotype was observed a handful of times. The rearrangement links TRBV6-2 or TRBV6-3 to TRBJ1-5; possibly TRBD1 for D (6 bases). The CDR3 has 14 residues. Trimming took 2 bases from V and 4 from J, leaving 9 bases between them. Per germline, CDR1 MNHEY and CDR2 SVGEGT. The CDR3 region is CASSYPDRNQPQHF. The CDR3 coding sequence is TGTGCCAGCAGTTACCCGGACAGAAATCAGCCCCAGCATTTT.